Detailed here is one T cell receptor (beta chain). The data belong to a study of blood T cell repertoires in COVID-19. Germline V gene lookup returns CDR1 ENHRY and CDR2 SYGVKD. V dropped 9 bases and J dropped 0 bases, with 15 bases sitting between them. The CDR3 totals 15 residues. The method was immunoSEQ multiplex PCR; TCRdb's version includes in-frame clones alone and lacks a portion of them. This sample has approximately 230,000 clones; around nine tenths occur once, and the top ten carry around 3%. The origin of this receptor is a man between 18 and 29 years old with active or convalescent COVID-19. Sequenced sample: peripheral blood. V usage is TRBV10-3 and J usage is TRBJ1-3, with D uncertain. The CDR3 DNA sequence: TGTGCCATTACCTCGGGGTCTAGCTCTGGAAACACCATATATTTT. It codes for CAITSGSSSGNTIYF.